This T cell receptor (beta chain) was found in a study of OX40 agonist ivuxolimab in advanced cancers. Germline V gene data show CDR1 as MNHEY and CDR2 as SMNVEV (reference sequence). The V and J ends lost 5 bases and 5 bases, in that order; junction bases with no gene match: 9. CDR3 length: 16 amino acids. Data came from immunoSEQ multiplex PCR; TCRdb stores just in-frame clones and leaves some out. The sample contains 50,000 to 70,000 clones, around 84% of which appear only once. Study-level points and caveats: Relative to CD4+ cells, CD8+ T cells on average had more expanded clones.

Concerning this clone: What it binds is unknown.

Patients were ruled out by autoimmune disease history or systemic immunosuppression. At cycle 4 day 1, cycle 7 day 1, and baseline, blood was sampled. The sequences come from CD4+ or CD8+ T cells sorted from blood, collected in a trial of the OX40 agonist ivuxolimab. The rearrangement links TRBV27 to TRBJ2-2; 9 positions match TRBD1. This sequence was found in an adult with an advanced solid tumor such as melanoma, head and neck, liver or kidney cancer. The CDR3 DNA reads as TGTGCCAGCAGTAATTTAGGGACAGGGTATACCGGGGAGCTGTTTTTT. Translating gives CASSNLGTGYTGELFF.